The clone carrying this T cell receptor beta chain was seen a few times. Its antigen is still unknown. This entry is derived from a study of T cell responses to AZD1222 COVID-19 vaccine. Study overall: Pooling was applied to second doses at about 4 or about 12 weeks. Overall study findings and caveats: Repertoires in all cases were sampled only once the peak T cell response had passed. Seropositivity was recorded at baseline in only a handful of AZD1222 recipients.

Germline V lookup: CDR1 MRHNA, CDR2 SNTAGT. This CDR3 comprises 13 residues. The germline V and J ends were trimmed by 3 bases and 11 bases, with 16 bases remaining between them. The assay was immunoSEQ multiplex PCR, and TCRdb's table has in-frame clones only and misses some. The sample comprises roughly 150,000 clones, 89% of which are singletons, and about 5% rests with the top ten. The receptor was derived from an adult in good health. The chain couples TRBV6-4 to TRBJ1-1, with a possible D match to TRBD1 (5 bases). This sample comprised peripheral blood, obtained on day 0 of AZD1222 vaccination. Written as DNA, the CDR3 is TGTGCCAGCAGTGATGGGACCCCCTCCAGGGCTTTCTTT. This codes for CASSDGTPSRAFF.